The sequence of this TCR beta chain was determined in a study of OX40 agonist ivuxolimab in advanced cancers. Whole-study findings and limits: CD4+ and CD8+ blood T cells expanded clonally by week 6 at 0.1 to 3.0 mg/kg. In general, CD8+ T cells held more expanded clones than CD4+ did, on average.

Only in-frame clones appear in the TCRdb table, and some are missing; sequencing was by immunoSEQ multiplex PCR. The table records more than 85,000 clones, about nine tenths of them present only once. CDR1 is LGHNA and CDR2 is YSLEER in the germline V gene. CDR3 size: 15 residues. The V end lost 3 bases, the J end lost 2 bases, and 13 bases lay between the germline ends. As to this clone: What it binds is unknown.

It was autoimmune disease history or systemic immunosuppression that excluded patients. The chain combines TRBV4-3 with TRBJ2-5, with D unclear. This clonotype was sampled from an adult with an advanced solid tumor such as melanoma, head and neck, liver or kidney cancer. The material sequenced was CD4+ or CD8+ T cells sorted from blood, taken in a trial of the OX40 agonist ivuxolimab. The CDR3 spells CASSHTAISQETQYF. CDR3 nucleotide sequence: TGCGCCAGCAGCCATACGGCCATATCACAAGAGACCCAGTACTTC.